The clone carrying this T cell receptor (beta chain) was counted once. Peripheral blood genomic DNA, not sorted cells or RNA, was the template. This entry belongs to a study of T cell repertoires in aging, cancer and after chemotherapy. Rearranged V-D-J TRB sequences were amplified with a mixed TRB-A/B primer pool. TCRdb called the multiplex PCR reads again in MiXCR, with one record for every CDR3 protein. This sample has roughly 18,000 distinct CDR3 sequences, with roughly 37% found just once. Trimming removed 2 bases at V and 7 bases at J, with 7 bases between. The CDR3 covers 12 residues. Per germline, CDR1 SGHDT and CDR2 YYEEEE.

The sample consisted of blood. This clonotype was obtained from a human donor with a solid tumor. The genes are TRBV5-6 and TRBJ2-1; D is unclear. CDR3 residues: CASSFGPNEQFF. The CDR3 DNA sequence: TGTGCCAGCAGCTTCGGTCCAAATGAGCAGTTCTTC.